Below are 2 T cell receptor beta chains sequenced from a single sample in a study of immune characteristics of hereditary and idiopathic chronic pancreatitis. TCRdb's table, derived via immunoSEQ multiplex PCR, lists solely in-frame clones and lacks some. The data hold thousands of clones, with about four fifths observed a single time. The pancreas tissue came from patients undergoing total pancreatectomy with islet autotransplantation. Sequencing was performed on pancreas tissue with idiopathic chronic pancreatitis. All receptors derive from a human donor with chronic pancreatitis.

The chain has TRBV2 and TRBJ2-5; TRBD1 matches at 7 bases. V lost 6 bases to trimming and J lost 2 bases; unmatched junction nucleotides: 9. CDR1 SNHLY and CDR2 FYNNEI come from the germline V gene. CDR3 length: 15 amino acids. The CDR3 spells CASSGQAGGQETQYF. CDR3 sequence (DNA): TGTGCCAGCAGCGGACAGGCGGGTGGACAAGAGACCCAGTACTTC. The complete variable domain, with remaining parts taken from reference TRBV2 and TRBJ2-5, reads EPEVTQTPSHQVTQMGQEVILRCVPISNHLYFYWYRQILGQKVEFLVSFYNNEISEKSEIFDDQFSVERPDGSNFTLKIRSTKLEDSAMYFCASSGQAGGQETQYFGPGTRLLVL.

The chain is built from TRBV15 and TRBJ2-1; TRBD1 or TRBD2 may be the D gene (5 bases each). V lost 0 bases and J lost 8, with 11 bases in between. Germline CDR1 is LNHNV and CDR2 is YYDKDF (reference sequence). CDR3 size: 14 residues. The CDR3 sequence: CATSRDPGAYEQFF. CDR3 DNA: TGTGCCACCAGCAGAGACCCCGGGGCCTATGAGCAGTTCTTC.